This TCR beta chain was recovered during a study of cytomegalovirus exposure and HLA in healthy donors. For the study at large: Earlier findings included some 120 million unique TCR beta sequences obtained from 150 million to 200 million T cells.

Study-level results: Previous analysis showed most TCR beta V segments were productive about 87% or about 30% of the time. In a later analysis, productive TCRs from donors in an Asian-associated ancestry cluster reportedly carried fewer N-insertions than the cohort mean. Reportedly, diagnosis of cytomegalovirus status by the classifier showed high specificity and sensitivity.

The CDR3 covers 11 residues. The V gene's germline CDR1 is MNHEY and CDR2 SVGAGI. V gave up 7 bases and J gave up 8 bases; unmatched junction bases: 4. The PCR employed 60 Vbeta primers together with 13 Jbeta primers. Here immunoSEQ multiplex PCR was the method, and the copy in TCRdb shows in-frame clones only, minus some. The sample has some 270,000 clones, around 90% seen once; the top ten hold about 1.7%. Points on this clone: The antigen is undetermined.

The source of this sequence is a girl under 10 years old in good health and CMV-seronegative. The V gene is TRBV6-5, the J gene TRBJ1-2, with TRBD1 identical over 7 bases. The sequencing sample was made of PBMCs. The CDR3 protein is CASKGAGGYTF. The CDR3 nucleotides read TGTGCCAGCAAGGGGGCCGGAGGCTACACCTTC.